The rows below give T cell receptor beta chains drawn from one sample of a study of blood T cells in healthy people across ages. TCRdb itself ran the 5' RACE reads through MiXCR, one entry per CDR3 protein. The repertoire includes approximately 600,000 distinct CDR3 sequences, roughly 58% of them detected once, and roughly 34% sits in the top ten. Sequencing was performed on blood. These receptors all stem from a man aged 55-75 years in good health. CDR3s include the opening cysteine and the closing phenylalanine or tryptophan. Fields, in order: clone size, D gene, V gene, J gene, CDR3 DNA, CDR3 protein. D genes are given only for firm matches. A row's size may be missing; if present it is once, few, many or a size class.

>few|.|TRBV9|TRBJ1-1
TGTGCCAGCAGCCCTCGGGGGAGGGGGGGCACTGAAGCTTTCTTT
CASSPRGRGGTEAFF
>once|TRBD1|TRBV5-1|TRBJ2-2
TGCGCCAGCAGCTTGGCCGGGACAGGGACTAAAACCGGGGAGCTGTTTTTT
CASSLAGTGTKTGELFF
>once|.|TRBV7-2|TRBJ1-5
TGTGCCAGCAGCCTAGTTAGCAATCAGCCCCAGCATTTT
CASSLVSNQPQHF
>.|TRBD2|TRBV6-1|TRBJ2-1
TGTGCCAGCAGTGTTCAGACTAGCGGGAACTACAATGAGCAGTTCTTC
CASSVQTSGNYNEQFF
>.|.|TRBV6-5|TRBJ2-3
TGTGCCAGCAGTTCGCCTCGACCGGGTAGCGATACGCAGTATTTT
CASSSPRPGSDTQYF
>.|.|TRBV25-1|TRBJ1-2
TGTGCCAGCAGGGAGGGGATTGGCTACACCTTC
CASREGIGYTF
>.|.|TRBV15|TRBJ2-1
TGTGCCACCAGCACTTACCAGGTAGTTTACAATGAGCAGTTCTTC
CATSTYQVVYNEQFF
>few|.|TRBV15|TRBJ2-5
TGTGCCACCAGCAGAAGGGACACACAAGAGACCCAGTACTTC
CATSRRDTQETQYF
>.|.|TRBV20-1|TRBJ1-2
TGCAGTGCTAGTGCACAATCCCATGGCTACACCTTC
CSASAQSHGYTF
>few|TRBD1|TRBV28|TRBJ1-2
TGTGCCAGCAGTTTAGTTTTGCGGGCCCCAGGGGGATATGGCTACACCTTC
CASSLVLRAPGGYGYTF
>.|TRBD1|TRBV28|TRBJ2-7
TGTGCCAGCAGGGCAGGGGGCGAGTACGAGCAGTACTTC
CASRAGGEYEQYF
>many|TRBD2|TRBV7-2|TRBJ2-1
TGTGCCAGCTCCCCCTGGACTAGCGGGGGTAATGAGCAGTTCTTC
CASSPWTSGGNEQFF
>many|.|TRBV10-3|TRBJ2-1
TGTGCCATCAGGGGGGATCAGGGGGGGGATGAGCAGTTCTTC
CAIRGDQGGDEQFF
>many|.|TRBV20-1|TRBJ1-6
TGCAGTGCTAGAGATCAGGGCAAGGGGAATAATTCACCCCTCCACTTT
CSARDQGKGNNSPLHF
>.|.|TRBV28|TRBJ2-1
TGTGCCAGCAGTTTCCAGGGGAGTAACAATGAGCAGTTCTTC
CASSFQGSNNEQFF
>once|.|TRBV5-6|TRBJ2-7
TGTGCCAGCAGCTTACTACAGGGCGCAAGTGTCTACGAGCAGTACTTC
CASSLLQGASVYEQYF
>.|TRBD1|TRBV6-6|TRBJ2-3
TGTGCCAGCAGTGTGGGACAGGGGGCCACAGATACGCAGTATTTT
CASSVGQGATDTQYF
>.|.|TRBV6-5|TRBJ2-5
TGTGCCAGCACCTTAAGTCCTAGCGCTCAAGAGACCCAGTACTTC
CASTLSPSAQETQYF
>.|.|TRBV28|TRBJ1-6
TGTGCCAGCAGTTTACGCCAATGGAATTCACCCCTCCACTTT
CASSLRQWNSPLHF
>.|.|TRBV7-9|TRBJ2-5
TGTGCCAGCAGCCCGCGCACTTCAGGGGTGCAGTACTTC
CASSPRTSGVQYF
>.|.|TRBV5-1|TRBJ1-2
TGCGCCAGCAGCCCCGACTATGTAACATTTTATGGCTACACCTTC
CASSPDYVTFYGYTF
>.|.|TRBV15|TRBJ2-3
TGTGCCACCAGCAGAGTTGGGAACAGGGTGCTAGATACGCAGTATTTT
CATSRVGNRVLDTQYF
>.|TRBD2|TRBV12-3/TRBV12-4|TRBJ2-3
TGTGCCAGCAGTTTACGGCGGGGGACTAGCACAGATACGCAGTATTTT
CASSLRRGTSTDTQYF
>.|.|TRBV18|TRBJ1-2
TGTGCCAGCTCACCAAGCAGGGAGAACTATGGCTACACCTTC
CASSPSRENYGYTF
>.|.|TRBV3-1|TRBJ1-1
TGTGCCAGCAGCCAAGAAAGCCGAAACACTGAAGCTTTCTTT
CASSQESRNTEAFF
>few|TRBD2|TRBV12-3/TRBV12-4|TRBJ2-3
TGTGCCAGCAGTCTCGGGGTAGGGACTAGAGGAGATACGCAGTATTTT
CASSLGVGTRGDTQYF
>.|.|TRBV6-4|TRBJ2-5
TGTGCCAGCAGTGACCACACCCACGGAGGGATGGAGACCCAGTACTTC
CASSDHTHGGMETQYF
>.|.|TRBV27|TRBJ2-2
TGTGCCAGCAGTTCCTACGGGGGTGCCACCGGGGAGCTGTTTTTT
CASSSYGGATGELFF
>.|.|TRBV20-1|TRBJ1-2
TGCAGTGCTTCGGGGATGGAGTATGGCTACACCTTC
CSASGMEYGYTF
>.|.|TRBV6-2/TRBV6-3|TRBJ2-3
TGTGCCAGCAGGAGACTAGGGAGAGGCACAGATACGCAGTATTTT
CASRRLGRGTDTQYF
>.|TRBD2|TRBV24-1|TRBJ2-1
TGTGCCACCAGTCCTAGCGGGTCTTACAATGAGCAGTTCTTC
CATSPSGSYNEQFF
>few|.|TRBV18|TRBJ1-4
TGTGCCAGCTCACGCCCGGGCGATGAAAAACTGTTTTTT
CASSRPGDEKLFF
>few|TRBD1|TRBV6-2/TRBV6-3|TRBJ1-1
TGTGCCAGCAGCCAATTGGACAGGCCAGAGACTGAAGCTTTCTTT
CASSQLDRPETEAFF
>.|TRBD1|TRBV7-2|TRBJ1-2
TGTGCCAGCAGCCCAGCAGGGGGGGACTATGGCTACACCTTC
CASSPAGGDYGYTF
>.|.|TRBV15|TRBJ2-7
TGTGCCACCAGTACCGGACATCCCTACAATGAGCAGTACTTC
CATSTGHPYNEQYF
>.|.|TRBV12-3/TRBV12-4|TRBJ1-6
TGTGCCGGCAGTCTTAACGCCGGCGGTTCATCCCTCCACTTT
CAGSLNAGGSSLHF
>.|TRBD2|TRBV5-1|TRBJ2-5
TGCGCCAGCCATTCGACTAGCGGGGGAGAGACCCAGTACTTC
CASHSTSGGETQYF
>.|TRBD1|TRBV14|TRBJ2-4
TGTGCCAGCAGCTGGGACAGCCGTTCTGAGCAGTACTTC
CASSWDSRSEQYF
>.|.|TRBV6-1|TRBJ2-1
TGTGCCAGCAGGCGGAAGGGGGCCTACAATGAGCAGTTCTTC
CASRRKGAYNEQFF
>.|TRBD2|TRBV13|TRBJ2-7
TGTGCCAGCAGCTTAGGGACTAGCGGGGGAAGCGAGCAGTACTTC
CASSLGTSGGSEQYF
>few|.|TRBV9|TRBJ2-7
TGTGCCAGCAGCGTACTACCAGCCGTAGAGCAGTACTTC
CASSVLPAVEQYF
>once|.|TRBV20-1|TRBJ2-5
TGCAGTGCTAGTAGTCCTCGGGGACTCCAAGAGACCCAGTACTTC
CSASSPRGLQETQYF
>.|.|TRBV11-2|TRBJ2-1
TGTGCCAGCAGCTTAGTCCACTCATACAATGAGCAGTTCTTC
CASSLVHSYNEQFF
>few|.|TRBV11-2|TRBJ2-7
TGTGCCAGCAGCTTAGTAGTTCCTACCTACGAGCAGTACTTC
CASSLVVPTYEQYF
>.|.|TRBV5-1|TRBJ2-5
TGCGCCAGCAGCTTGGCCATAGGGCTGGGGCAGGAGACCCAGTACTTC
CASSLAIGLGQETQYF
>.|.|TRBV6-6|TRBJ2-7
TGTGCCAGCAGCCGGGACGACTCCTACGAGCAGTACTTC
CASSRDDSYEQYF
>few|TRBD1|TRBV7-2|TRBJ2-1
TGTGCCAGCAACCCTCGGGCACAGGGGGCGGTCCACAGCTCCTACAATGAGCAGTTCTTC
CASNPRAQGAVHSSYNEQFF
>.|.|TRBV20-1|TRBJ2-5
TGCAGTGCCAAGCCCGGGAACCAAGAGACCCAGTACTTC
CSAKPGNQETQYF
>.|.|TRBV29-1|TRBJ2-2
TGCAGCGTTGATGTTGCGGCCGGGGAGCTGTTTTTT
CSVDVAAGELFF
>.|.|TRBV18|TRBJ1-3
TGTGCCAGCTCACCACGGACAGACCAAAACACCATATATTTT
CASSPRTDQNTIYF
>.|.|TRBV29-1|TRBJ2-5
TGCAGCGGAGAGGGGGAATTTCAAGAGACCCAGTACTTC
CSGEGEFQETQYF
>few|.|TRBV20-1|TRBJ1-4
TGCAGTCTGACAGCTGCTAATGAAAAACTGTTTTTT
CSLTAANEKLFF
>.|TRBD2|TRBV14|TRBJ2-7
TGTGCCAGCAGCCAAGCTAGCGGGGGGGCTAACCAGTACTTC
CASSQASGGANQYF